This is a list of T cell receptor beta chains from one sample in a study of shared clonotypes between healthy human individuals. Assay used: immunoSEQ multiplex PCR; TCRdb lists only in-frame clones, some missing. The table has roughly 1,600,000 clones, about 98.5% seen once; the top ten hold under 0.45%. Specimen: naive CD4+ T cells sorted from blood. Receptor source: a man aged 25-40 years in good health. Each CDR3 is given with its conserved first and last residue. A D gene is named only where the DNA matches it firmly. A clone size is listed for some rows: how often the clone was seen (once, few, many), or a class if it is expanded.

V: TRBV11-2; size: once; J: TRBJ2-1; D: TRBD2; DNA: TGTGCCAGCAGCTTAGATTCCCAACTAGCGGGCAACAATGAGCAGTTCTTC; CDR3: CASSLDSQLAGNNEQFF
V: TRBV4-1; size: .; J: TRBJ2-5; D: TRBD2; DNA: TGCGCCAGCAGCCTAGGGACTAGCCGACGGGTCGCCGAGACCCAGTACTTC; CDR3: CASSLGTSRRVAETQYF
V: TRBV29-1; size: once; J: TRBJ1-1; D: TRBD1; DNA: TGCAGCGTTGGTCAGGGGGCGGGCACTGAAGCTTTCTTT; CDR3: CSVGQGAGTEAFF
V: TRBV5-1; size: .; J: TRBJ2-5; D: .; DNA: TGCGCCAGCAGCTCGAGGGGTGGGTCGTACCAAGAGACCCAGTACTTC; CDR3: CASSSRGGSYQETQYF
V: TRBV30; size: .; J: TRBJ1-4; D: .; DNA: TGTGCCTGGAGTTCGGGGGGGCACTTTGCAACTAATGAAAAACTGTTTTTT; CDR3: CAWSSGGHFATNEKLFF
V: TRBV28; size: .; J: TRBJ2-7; D: TRBD1; DNA: TGTGCCAGCAGTGTTGACGGGACCCCAGGGGGTAAGCAGTACTTC; CDR3: CASSVDGTPGGKQYF
V: TRBV19; size: .; J: TRBJ1-5; D: TRBD1; DNA: TGTGCCAGTAGGGGGGGACAGGGATATCAGCCCCAGCATTTT; CDR3: CASRGGQGYQPQHF
V: TRBV28; size: .; J: TRBJ2-5; D: .; DNA: TGTGCCAGCACTGAGGAAGGGGAGACCCAGTACTTC; CDR3: CASTEEGETQYF
V: TRBV7-9; size: .; J: TRBJ2-7; D: .; DNA: TGTGCCAGCAGCTTAGGACAGCCCCACTACGAGCAGTACTTC; CDR3: CASSLGQPHYEQYF
V: TRBV18; size: .; J: TRBJ2-7; D: TRBD2; DNA: TGTGCCAGCTCACCACAGCTCGGCACTAGCGGGAGCGTCAAGCAGTACTTC; CDR3: CASSPQLGTSGSVKQYF
V: TRBV11-3; size: .; J: TRBJ2-7; D: .; DNA: TGTGCCAGCAGTCCGAGCTCCTACGAGCAGTACTTC; CDR3: CASSPSSYEQYF
V: TRBV28; size: .; J: TRBJ2-1; D: .; DNA: TGTGCCAGCAGGGAGTCTAGTACTAATGAGCAGTTCTTC; CDR3: CASRESSTNEQFF
V: TRBV7-8; size: .; J: TRBJ1-5; D: .; DNA: TGTGCCAGCAGCTTATGGGGAACGAGTGGGCAGGACCAGCCCCAGCATTTT; CDR3: CASSLWGTSGQDQPQHF
V: TRBV11-2; size: .; J: TRBJ2-3; D: .; DNA: TGTGCCAGCAGCTCCAGCGGCTACCCCACAAACACAGATACGCAGTATTTT; CDR3: CASSSSGYPTNTDTQYF
V: TRBV18; size: .; J: TRBJ2-2; D: .; DNA: TGTGCCAGCTCACCACAGCGTAACACCGGGGAGCTGTTTTTT; CDR3: CASSPQRNTGELFF
V: TRBV7-9; size: once; J: TRBJ1-1; D: .; DNA: TGTGCCAGCAGCCCGCATTCTTCAGGAACTGAAGCTTTCTTT; CDR3: CASSPHSSGTEAFF
V: TRBV10-3; size: .; J: TRBJ2-7; D: TRBD2; DNA: TGTGCCATCAGTGAGTCGGTCCCTAGCGGGAGTTACGAGCAGTACTTC; CDR3: CAISESVPSGSYEQYF
V: TRBV7-9; size: .; J: TRBJ2-2; D: .; DNA: TGTGCCAGCTCACTACGGTTCACCGGGGAGCTGTTTTTT; CDR3: CASSLRFTGELFF
V: TRBV19; size: .; J: TRBJ1-5; D: TRBD1; DNA: TGTGCCAGCCTCTCGTATCGAACAGGGGATAGCAATCAGCCCCAGCATTTT; CDR3: CASLSYRTGDSNQPQHF
V: TRBV4-3; size: once; J: TRBJ1-1; D: .; DNA: TGCGCCAGCAGCCAAGAGGGCAGGGGGAACACTGAAGCTTTCTTT; CDR3: CASSQEGRGNTEAFF
V: TRBV7-3; size: .; J: TRBJ1-1; D: .; DNA: TGTGCCAGCAGCTTATTCCGCTTGGGGATGAACACTGAAGCTTTCTTT; CDR3: CASSLFRLGMNTEAFF
V: TRBV19; size: .; J: TRBJ1-2; D: .; DNA: TGTGCCAGTAGCCAGAATCGACGGCCTGATTATGGCTACACCTTC; CDR3: CASSQNRRPDYGYTF
V: TRBV7-9; size: once; J: TRBJ1-4; D: TRBD1; DNA: TGTGCCAGCAGCCAGGGGGCCATTAGCTATAATGAAAAACTGTTTTTT; CDR3: CASSQGAISYNEKLFF
V: TRBV19; size: .; J: TRBJ1-1; D: TRBD1; DNA: TGTGCCAGTAGTGGACCCAGAAGGCGGACAGGATTGAACACTGAAGCTTTCTTT; CDR3: CASSGPRRRTGLNTEAFF
V: TRBV5-4; size: .; J: TRBJ2-3; D: TRBD1; DNA: TGTGCCAGCAGCTTACGGAACAGGGGCAGCACAGATACGCAGTATTTT; CDR3: CASSLRNRGSTDTQYF
V: TRBV9; size: .; J: TRBJ1-2; D: .; DNA: TGTGCCAGCAGCGGCGAGGGGTTTCACTATGGCTACACCTTC; CDR3: CASSGEGFHYGYTF
V: TRBV30; size: .; J: TRBJ1-5; D: .; DNA: TGTGCCTGGAGCCGACCCGGGACACTAGGACAGCCCCAGCATTTT; CDR3: CAWSRPGTLGQPQHF
V: TRBV27; size: once; J: TRBJ2-2; D: TRBD2; DNA: TGTGCCAGCACCTTGCGACGGCGGGGGGCAGGGTATGACGGGGAGCTGTTTTTT; CDR3: CASTLRRRGAGYDGELFF
V: TRBV9; size: .; J: TRBJ2-5; D: .; DNA: TGTGCCAGCAGCGTAGTGGGGCTTACAGAAGAGACCCAGTACTTC; CDR3: CASSVVGLTEETQYF
V: TRBV6-4; size: once; J: TRBJ2-2; D: .; DNA: TGTGCCAGCAGTGACTACTTTTGGGGCCGGGGGAACACCGGGGAGCTGTTTTTT; CDR3: CASSDYFWGRGNTGELFF
V: TRBV19; size: .; J: TRBJ2-2; D: TRBD2; DNA: TGTGCCAGTAGTATTATGGCTAGCGGGAACACCGGGGAGCTGTTTTTT; CDR3: CASSIMASGNTGELFF
V: TRBV6-1; size: .; J: TRBJ1-5; D: .; DNA: TGTGCCAGCAGTGAGGACTATAGCAATCAGCCCCAGCATTTT; CDR3: CASSEDYSNQPQHF
V: TRBV9; size: .; J: TRBJ2-7; D: .; DNA: TGTGCCAGCAGCGTTTATTCCACCTACGAGCAGTACTTC; CDR3: CASSVYSTYEQYF
V: TRBV19; size: .; J: TRBJ1-5; D: .; DNA: TGTGCCAGTCGGGGCCAGGTAGGTCAGCCCCAGCATTTT; CDR3: CASRGQVGQPQHF
V: TRBV20-1; size: .; J: TRBJ1-2; D: .; DNA: TGCAGTGCTAGGATACTCAATGGCTACACCTTC; CDR3: CSARILNGYTF
V: TRBV9; size: .; J: TRBJ2-5; D: .; DNA: TGTGCCAGCAGCGTAGAGATGGGGGCGGGAGAGACCCAGTACTTC; CDR3: CASSVEMGAGETQYF
V: TRBV18; size: .; J: TRBJ2-7; D: TRBD1; DNA: TGTGCCAGCTCACCGGGACAGGGGTATGACGAGCAGTACTTC; CDR3: CASSPGQGYDEQYF
V: TRBV11-2; size: .; J: TRBJ2-7; D: TRBD2; DNA: TGTGCCAGCGAGGCCCGATTGATCGGGAGGTCCTACGAGCAGTACTTC; CDR3: CASEARLIGRSYEQYF
V: TRBV13; size: .; J: TRBJ2-3; D: .; DNA: TGTGCCAGCAGCTTATACCTGTTGGAGAGCACAGATACGCAGTATTTT; CDR3: CASSLYLLESTDTQYF
V: TRBV19; size: .; J: TRBJ2-2; D: TRBD2; DNA: TGTGCCAGTACTCCGGAAAAACTAGCGGGATACACCGGGGAGCTGTTTTTT; CDR3: CASTPEKLAGYTGELFF
V: TRBV29-1; size: once; J: TRBJ2-1; D: TRBD2; DNA: TGCAGCGTTGACGGACTAGCGGGAGTTACTGAGCAGTTCTTC; CDR3: CSVDGLAGVTEQFF